This TCR beta chain is drawn from a study of T cell repertoires in cytomegalovirus infection. Study details: Indicated by public TCR beta signatures were CMV infection and matching HLA type. General study points: In two of eight donors, the top clonotype was HLA-C-restricted CMV-specific.

TCRdb independently ran MiXCR on the reads; one entry per CDR3 protein. This table has about 330,000 distinct CDR3 sequences, more than 8% appearing once. A few counts support this clonotype. The target antigen is unknown. The CDR3 extends over 14 amino acids. Trimming removed 2 bases at V and 2 bases at J, with 9 bases between. Germline CDR1 is LNHDA and CDR2 is SQIVND (reference sequence). Source material: PBMCs. This sequence was found in a human donor in good health (CMV status not recorded). Some clones in this sample may be carry-over from other donors' samples. The chain joins TRBV19 to TRBJ2-5; D gene ambiguous. CDR3 residues: CASSIRDNQETQYF. CDR3 nucleotide sequence: TGTGCCAGTAGTATACGTGACAATCAAGAGACCCAGTACTTC.